These T cell receptor beta chains were read from a single sample in a study of OX40 agonist ivuxolimab in advanced cancers. TCRdb keeps only in-frame clones here, not all; method: immunoSEQ multiplex PCR. The table lists about 37,000 clones, about 85% of them singletons. Sample: CD4+ or CD8+ T cells sorted from blood, taken in a trial of the OX40 agonist ivuxolimab. These receptors were obtained from an adult with an advanced solid tumor such as melanoma, head and neck, liver or kidney cancer. The CDR3 runs from the conserved cysteine through the conserved F or W. A D gene is named only where the DNA matches it firmly. The size of a clone is reported for some rows only, either as once, few or many, or as a class for expanded clones.

j_call clone_size v_call d_call cdr3_nt cdr3_aa
TRBJ2-1 NA TRBV5-1 TRBD2 TGCGCCAGCAGCTTGGGCGGGGGGGGCTCCTACAATGAGCAGTTCTTC CASSLGGGGSYNEQFF
TRBJ1-2 NA TRBV6-6 TRBD1 TGTGCCAGCCTTCAGGGGGGGCGATATGGCTACACCTTC CASLQGGRYGYTF
TRBJ2-5 NA TRBV10-3 NA TGTGCCATCAGTGCCCGTATTGAGACCCAGTACTTC CAISARIETQYF
TRBJ2-7 NA TRBV5-4 NA TGTGCCAGCAGCTTACGGGGACCCACCTACGAGCAGTACTTC CASSLRGPTYEQYF
TRBJ1-2 NA TRBV6-1 NA TGTGCCAGCACCCTACCGCAGTATGGCTACACCTTC CASTLPQYGYTF
TRBJ2-2 NA TRBV10-3 NA TGTGCCATCAGTGAATTTCTGGGTCTTGGACAGGGGGAGCTGTTTTTT CAISEFLGLGQGELFF
TRBJ2-2 NA TRBV9 NA TGTGCCAGCAAGCCCCCACATGACACCGGGGAGCTGTTTTTT CASKPPHDTGELFF
TRBJ2-1 NA TRBV6-5 TRBD2 TGTGCCAGCAGTTGGCGACTAGCGGGGGGGCTCAATGAGCAGTTCTTC CASSWRLAGGLNEQFF
TRBJ2-5 NA TRBV7-2 NA TGTGCCAGCAGCTTGAGGGCTTTCCAAGAGACCCAGTACTTC CASSLRAFQETQYF
TRBJ2-2 NA TRBV2 NA TGTGCCAGCCAAGAGCGGGCCACGAGCACCGGGGAGCTGTTTTTT CASQERATSTGELFF
TRBJ2-5 NA TRBV19 TRBD2 TGTGCCAGTAGTCCAAGGGGCCTAGCGGGGGGTATTGAGACCCAGTACTTC CASSPRGLAGGIETQYF
TRBJ2-3 once TRBV7-2 TRBD2 TGTGCCAGCAGCTTACAAAGCGGGGGGGGTGCAGATACGCAGTATTTT CASSLQSGGGADTQYF
TRBJ1-4 NA TRBV13 NA TGTGCCAGCAGCCCTAGGGGCGAAAAACTGTTTTTT CASSPRGEKLFF
TRBJ1-5 few TRBV1 NA TGCACCAGCAGCCCTACCGGGAAAAGGGTTTGCAATCAGCCCCAGCATTTT CTSSPTGKRVCNQPQHF
TRBJ1-6 NA TRBV19 TRBD1 TGTGCCAGTCAACAGGGGGTCAGCAATTCACCCCTCCACTTT CASQQGVSNSPLHF
TRBJ2-3 NA TRBV7-3 NA TGTGGAACCAGCAGCAGCCGGGCAGCGGGTAGCGCGGGGGCCACAGATACGCAGTATTTT CGTSSSRAAGSAGATDTQYF
TRBJ1-1 once TRBV10-3 NA TGTGCCATCAGTGAGTCAGGGGGGCGTATGAACACTGAAGCTTTCTTT CAISESGGRMNTEAFF
TRBJ2-5 once TRBV5-6 TRBD1 TGTGCCAGCAGCTTGCCGCCGGGACAGGGGGAGACCCAGTACTTC CASSLPPGQGETQYF
TRBJ2-3 NA TRBV5-1 NA TGCGCCAGCAGCTTGGGGGCGGCTACGCGTAACACAGATACGCAGTATTTT CASSLGAATRNTDTQYF
TRBJ1-3 NA TRBV11-3 NA TGTGCCAGCAGCTTAGGCGGAAACACCATATATTTT CASSLGGNTIYF
TRBJ2-4 NA TRBV28 TRBD2 TGTGCCAGCAGTTTAGTCACTGGGAGGGAGCAAAACATTCAGTACTTC CASSLVTGREQNIQYF
TRBJ1-1 NA TRBV9 NA TGTGCCAGCAGCGCAGGACCCTCGAGTACTGAAGCTTTCTTT CASSAGPSSTEAFF
TRBJ2-2 NA TRBV27 NA TGTGCCAGCAGTTTTACGAACACCGGGGAGCTGTTTTTT CASSFTNTGELFF
TRBJ2-3 once TRBV6-1 TRBD1 TGTGCCTCCAAGGGGGCTAGCACAGATACGCAGTATTTT CASKGASTDTQYF
TRBJ2-5 NA TRBV11-2 TRBD2 TGTGCCAGCAGCCTCAGATCCGGGACTAGCGGGGGCAGAGAGACCCAGTACTTC CASSLRSGTSGGRETQYF
TRBJ2-7 NA TRBV4-1 NA TGCGCCAGCAGCCAAGAAGAGGACCTAGAAGGTGTCTACGAGCAGTACTTC CASSQEEDLEGVYEQYF
TRBJ2-7 NA TRBV21-1 NA TGTGCCAGCAGCAAAAGGTCGGCAGGGGGTACCAGCTCCTACGAGCAGTACTTC CASSKRSAGGTSSYEQYF
TRBJ2-2 NA TRBV30 TRBD2 TGTGCCTGGAACGGCGGGGGGGCCAACACCGGGGAGCTGTTTTTT CAWNGGGANTGELFF
TRBJ1-2 NA TRBV5-4 NA TGTGCCAGCAGCTTGGGGGGATTACCCCTCCATGGCTACACCTTC CASSLGGLPLHGYTF
TRBJ2-2 NA TRBV9 TRBD2 TGTGCCAGCAGCGTAGGGGTTGGGGGACTAGCGGGGTCCTTCACCGGGGAGCTGTTTTTT CASSVGVGGLAGSFTGELFF
TRBJ2-7 NA TRBV2 TRBD2 TGTGCCAGCAGGGGACTAGCGGAGTCTAGGGAGCAGTACTTC CASRGLAESREQYF
TRBJ2-5 NA TRBV6-6 NA TGTGCCAGCAGCCTAAGGAACAGGGCTCAAGAGACCCAGTACTTC CASSLRNRAQETQYF
TRBJ1-2 NA TRBV18 NA TGTGCCAGCTACCAACAGGGAGGCGAGGACGGCTACACCTTC CASYQQGGEDGYTF
TRBJ2-5 NA TRBV7-7 NA TGTGCTAGCAGCTTAGGCCCGGGGTCAGAGACCCAGTACTTC CASSLGPGSETQYF
TRBJ1-2 NA TRBV7-9 TRBD1 TGTGCCAGCAGCACCGACAGGGGTCTTAACTATGGCTACACCTTC CASSTDRGLNYGYTF
TRBJ1-1 NA TRBV2 TRBD1 TGTGCCAGCAGTGATGGGGACAGGGGGCGCCGGGGCACTGAAGCTTTCTTT CASSDGDRGRRGTEAFF
TRBJ2-6 NA TRBV4-2 TRBD1 TGTGCCAGCAGCCAAGAAAGCACAGGGGCTGGGGCCAACGTCCTGACTTTC CASSQESTGAGANVLTF
TRBJ2-2 NA TRBV6-5 NA TGTGCCAGCAGTGACTACATCACCGGGGAGCTGTTTTTT CASSDYITGELFF
TRBJ2-5 NA TRBV7-6 NA TGTGCCAGCAGCTTAGCGGTCGCAGCCCAAGAGACCCAGTACTTC CASSLAVAAQETQYF
TRBJ2-6 NA TRBV27 TRBD2 TGTGCCAGCAGTTTGGAGGGGACTACCTCTGGGGCCAACGTCCTGACTTTC CASSLEGTTSGANVLTF
TRBJ1-1 NA TRBV7-9 NA TGTGCCAGCAGCTTAGCAAGGGAAATGAACACTGAAGCTTTCTTT CASSLAREMNTEAFF
TRBJ1-4 NA TRBV6-1 TRBD1 TGTGCCAGCAGTGCACGACAGGGAACAACTAATGAAAAACTGTTTTTT CASSARQGTTNEKLFF
TRBJ2-7 NA TRBV4-2 NA NA CASSLTTSAAGESYEQYF
TRBJ2-2 NA TRBV9 TRBD2 TGTGCCAGCAGTGTTAGCGGGTCGAACACCGGGGAGCTGTTTTTT CASSVSGSNTGELFF
TRBJ2-7 NA TRBV19 NA TGTGCCACCTCAAGGTCCGACAAACCCTACGAGCAGTACTTC CATSRSDKPYEQYF
TRBJ2-3 NA TRBV6-6 NA TGTGCCAGCACCCCCCCGCAGGCCCCCACGCAGTATTTT CASTPPQAPTQYF